This TCR beta chain appears in the sequencing data of a study of shared clonotypes between healthy human individuals. Unsorted PBMC contributed approximately 300 ng DNA, roughly 30,000 T cell genomes, to each replicate PCR. Ten immunoSEQ deep assay plates were used to sequence the DNA of unsorted PBMCs. Original processing methods: Junction-only immunoSEQ sequences carried no quality scores, so filtering differed. Some clones are missing from TCRdb's copy, which holds only in-frame ones; the method was immunoSEQ multiplex PCR. The V and J calls and clone size are taken from that table; D and trimming were inferred from the DNA. The table has roughly 500,000 clones, 70% to 80% seen once. Per germline, CDR1 MDHEN and CDR2 SYDVKM. This CDR3 comprises 14 residues. V was shortened by 6 bases and J by 2 bases, with 14 bases between the two germline ends. Adult Caucasians living in Nashville, Tennessee made up all of the donors.

The gene calls are TRBV28 and TRBJ2-7; no clear D gene. The receptor's source is a woman aged 40 to 50 in good health. Some clones in this sample may be carry-over from other donors' samples. The sequencing input was PBMCs. For the CDR3, the DNA is TGTGCCAGCAGCCCGGCCCCAAGTCCCTACGAGCAGTACTTC. It translates to CASSPAPSPYEQYF.